This T cell receptor beta chain came from a study of CD8 T cells in ankylosing spondylitis. General study points: CD8+ disease-linked clones were present at relatively low frequencies in blood. The study looked at matched synovial fluid samples from ankylosing spondylitis patients. Disease-linked clones were reported to be significantly enriched there.

The CDR3 is 13 amino acids. Germline CDR1 is SQVTM and CDR2 is ANQGSEA. Trimming took off 0 bases at V and 0 bases at J, with 6 bases between the two ends. Library preparation for TCR beta used quantitative 5'-RACE with molecular barcodes. TCRdb re-analysed the 5' RACE reads in MiXCR, keeping a single row per CDR3 protein. Among under 300,000 distinct CDR3 sequences listed, roughly 18% were seen once. This clonotype has more than one count but fewer than ten. Its specificity is not known. Material: blood, either unsorted or a sorted T cell fraction (not recorded which). The clonotype was recovered from a male donor with ankylosing spondylitis or in good health (not recorded which). The chain couples TRBV29-1 to TRBJ2-7, with no clear D. In nucleotides, the CDR3 is TGCAGCGTTGAAGACGGAATCTCCTACGAGCAGTACTTC. Translating it yields CSVEDGISYEQYF.